This T cell receptor (beta chain) was captured in a study of T cells after yellow fever vaccination (dated by TCRdb to between 2018 and 2021). Concerning the study at large: Libraries from fractions with low cell numbers were prepared with the SMART-Seq v4 Ultra Low Input RNA kit. Two healthy male donors, one aged 18 to 29 and one aged 30 to 40 years, made up the cohort. To follow T-cell clones before and after both primary and booster YFV17D yellow fever vaccination, bulk TCR alpha and beta repertoires underwent longitudinal sequencing. Bulk PBMC replicates and cell subsets were isolated from blood drawn at multiple timepoints before and after both primary and secondary immunization. Broad study findings and their caveats: The secondary T-cell response was found to be weaker but faster than the primary response, with a peak reached on day 5 rather than on day 15. A small share of clonotypes occurred in both CD4 and CD8 compartments, likely arising from convergent recombination. Because only two donors were included in the study, the extent to which the findings can be generalized is limited. After the booster, most of the clones that had expanded following primary vaccination were detected again (just under 97% of CD4 and around 90% of CD8), which suggests that memory was broadly maintained. FACS-sorted repertoires could contain abundant contaminating clonotypes from the bulk population, so computational filtering was required.

CDR1 and CDR2 are drawn from the germline V gene (reference sequence): LNHDA, SQIVND. The CDR3, cysteine through phenylalanine, is 15 amino acids long. The only DNA kept is the CDR3, 45 bases in frame from the first base. Trimming removed 5 bases from V and 4 bases from J; the gene matches leave 9 bases unexplained. In the paper's terms, the treatment or condition label means: live attenuated yellow fever vaccine strain. At every blood-draw timepoint, two biological replicates of bulk PBMCs were collected. PBMCs were isolated from peripheral blood using a standard Ficoll-Paque protocol. RNA was extracted with TriZol from bulk PBMCs, CD4 and CD8 fractions, and dextramer-positive and dextramer-negative fractions. This clonotype was seen a handful of times. The target of this receptor is not known. Base quality data are lacking; no much larger clone is found one base away. Synthesis of TCR cDNA relied on 5'RACE template switching, a step that introduced a universal primer site along with unique molecular identifiers. cDNA synthesis was primed from both the TCR alpha and TCR beta constant segments. Libraries were amplified in two PCR steps, with sample barcodes and sequencing adapters added in the second step. Sequencing of libraries was performed on Illumina HiSeq 2500 (2x100 bp) or NovaSeq (2x150 bp). For the original study's pipeline: Demultiplexing of reads and collapsing into UMI consensus sequences were performed with MIGEC, and V(D)J alignment was carried out with MiXCR. Vaccine-responding clonotypes were defined with edgeR using replicate PBMC samples, requiring FDR below 0.01 and a log2 fold change above 5 up to day 15. Each bulk clonotype received a CD4 or CD8 identity based on whether the sequenced CD4 or CD8 repertoire contained that clonotype at higher abundance. TCRdb handled the public reads itself, with Q25 trimming in fastp and clone calling in MiXCR, and kept productive beta chains. Rows are combined by CDR3 protein, so each entry shows the most common genes and DNA. The V and J calls reflect TCRdb's pipeline rather than the authors' work. The sample contains 450,000 to 600,000 distinct CDR3 sequences, around 16% of them found a single time. Clones ranked in the top ten supply 17% of the sample.

Material: PBMCs, obtained 5 days after the first yellow fever vaccination. The rearrangement joined TRBV19 to TRBJ1-1; the central 8 bases match TRBD1. The receptor was isolated from a man aged 18 to 30 who received the YFV17D yellow fever vaccine. CDR3 sequence: CASSQGQAGGTEAFF. DNA sequence: TGTGCCAGTAGTCAGGGACAGGCGGGGGGCACTGAAGCTTTCTTT.